This TCR beta chain comes out of a study of OX40 agonist ivuxolimab in advanced cancers. General observations from the study: On average, CD8+ T cells had more expanded clones than CD4+. Antigen specificity remained undetermined for the expanded peripheral T cells.

As to this clone: Antigen unknown.

Autoimmune disease history or systemic immunosuppression led to patient exclusion. Germline values: CDR1 SGHTA, CDR2 FQGNSA. The CDR3 covers 19 residues. Trimming removed 4 bases at V and 1 base at J, with 25 bases between. Sequenced by immunoSEQ multiplex PCR; TCRdb stores in-frame clones only, minus some. Of about 43,000 clones listed, approximately 86% are singletons. Sequencing used CD4+ or CD8+ T cells sorted from blood, obtained in a trial of the OX40 agonist ivuxolimab. This receptor was identified in an adult with an advanced solid tumor such as melanoma, head and neck, liver or kidney cancer. J is TRBJ1-2 and V is TRBV7-2; TRBD1 might be the D (6 bases). The CDR3 is CASSSASGQLGVYNYGYTF. CDR3 in DNA: TGTGCCAGCAGCTCCGCCTCCGGACAGCTGGGGGTTTATAACTATGGCTACACCTTC.